This passage covers 24 T cell receptor beta chains from one sample sequenced in a study of shared clonotypes between healthy human individuals. Some clones are missing from TCRdb's copy, which holds only in-frame ones; the method was immunoSEQ multiplex PCR. The sample lists 400,000 to 550,000 clones, 79% seen once, with approximately 12% in the top ten. Sequenced material: PBMCs. The receptors were gathered from a woman between 40 and 55 years old in good health. Some clones in this sample may be carry-over from other donors' samples.

This clone appeared a single time. The J gene is TRBJ2-7, the V gene TRBV7-8; possible D gene TRBD1, 6 bases. There are 16 residues in the CDR3. Deletions cut 7 bases from V and 6 bases from J, with 25 bases between. Germline V gives CDR1 SGHVS, CDR2 FQNEAQ. CDR3: CASTKGVGLPTAEQYF. The DNA for the CDR3 is TGTGCCAGCACAAAGGGGGTAGGGCTACCCACGGCCGAGCAGTACTTC.

This clone was observed many times. The V call is TRBV11-3, the J call TRBJ2-1, with 10 positions matching TRBD2. Germline CDR1 is SGHNT and CDR2 is YENEEA. This CDR3 region has 16 residues. V lost 5 bases to trimming and J lost 0 bases; unmatched junction nucleotides: 4. The CDR3 sequence: CASSQGLASSYNEQFF. The CDR3 region has the DNA TGTGCCAGCAGCCAGGGACTAGCGAGCTCCTACAATGAGCAGTTCTTC.

The chain is built from TRBV19 and TRBJ1-2; the D gene is possibly TRBD1 (6 bases). Trimming stripped 5 bases from V and 7 bases from J, with 14 bases between. Germline V gives CDR1 LNHDA, CDR2 SQIVND (reference sequence). The CDR3 covers 13 residues. CDR3 sequence reads: CASSAGTRLGYTF. CDR3 in DNA: TGTGCCAGTAGTGCCGGGACACGCCTTGGCTACACCTTC.

V is TRBV19 and J is TRBJ2-5; TRBD2 aligns across 8 bases. The CDR3 totals 15 residues. In germline, CDR1 is LNHDA, CDR2 SQIVND (reference sequence). Germline trimming cut 8 bases from V and 5 bases from J; bases unmatched to any gene: 13. The CDR3 DNA reads TGTGCCAGTGGGACCTTAGCGGGAAGGGGTGAGACCCAGTACTTC. Protein sequence: CASGTLAGRGETQYF.

This chain uses TRBV28 with TRBJ1-1; 9 bases match TRBD1. V lost 6 bases, J lost 5 bases, and 10 bases stayed unmatched. The CDR3 contains 15 residues. Germline CDR1 reads MDHEN; CDR2 reads SYDVKM. CDR3 DNA sequence: TGTGCCAGCAGATTCCGACAGGGGGGGGATACTGAAGCTTTCTTT. It is translated as CASRFRQGGDTEAFF.

On this clone itself: Other nucleotide sequences in the sample specify the same CDR3. The rearrangement joins TRBV7-2 to TRBJ2-3; D is tentatively TRBD1 or TRBD2 (6 bases each). The CDR3 has 16 amino acids. Germline assignment: CDR1 SGHTA and CDR2 FQGNSA. Trimming took 1 base from V and 2 from J, leaving 13 bases between them. This CDR3 reads CASSLGGRGFTDTQYF. In DNA form, the CDR3 reads TGTGCCAGCAGCTTAGGGGGGCGGGGATTCACAGATACGCAGTATTTT. The entire variable domain, with the rest obtained from reference TRBV7-2 and TRBJ2-3, is as follows: GAGVSQSPSNKVTEKGKDVELRCDPISGHTALYWYRQSLGQGLEFLIYFQGNSAPDKSGLPSDRFSAERTGGSVSTLTIQRTQQEDSAVYLCASSLGGRGFTDTQYFGPGTRLTVL.

The chain links TRBV5-1 to TRBJ1-1; no definite D call. Trimming shortened V by 7 bases and J by 2 bases, and 6 bases separated the two germline ends. The CDR3 runs to 11 residues. Germline CDR1 is SGHRS and CDR2 is YFSETQ. CDR3 sequence (DNA): TGCGCCAGCCACACAAACACTGAAGCTTTCTTT. Translating it yields CASHTNTEAFF. The whole variable domain, remainder taken from reference TRBV5-1 and TRBJ1-1, is KAGVTQTPRYLIKTRGQQVTLSCSPISGHRSVSWYQQTPGQGLQFLFEYFSETQRNKGNFPGRFSGRQFSNSRSEMNVSTLELGDSALYLCASHTNTEAFFGQGTRLTVV.

In this sample, this clone turned up once. This chain joins TRBV19 and TRBJ2-5; D might be TRBD1 (5 bases). V lost 1 base and J lost 3, with 12 bases in between. CDR1 is LNHDA, CDR2 SQIVND, per germline (reference sequence). This CDR3 contains 15 residues. The CDR3 coding sequence is TGTGCCAGTAGTATAGCAGGCAGGGCGAAAGAGACCCAGTACTTC. The encoded protein is CASSIAGRAKETQYF. Drawing the rest from reference TRBV19 and TRBJ2-5, the complete variable domain is DGGITQSPKYLFRKEGQNVTLSCEQNLNHDAMYWYRQDPGQGLRLIYYSQIVNDFQKGDIAEGYSVSREKKESFPLTVTSAQKNPTAFYLCASSIAGRAKETQYFGPGTRLLVL.

This clone appeared many times. The V call is TRBV28, the J call TRBJ2-3; 10 nucleotides agree with TRBD2. Germline V gene data show CDR1 as MDHEN and CDR2 as SYDVKM. V was clipped by 4 bases and J by 5 bases; unmatched bases: 6. This CDR3 has 15 amino acids. This CDR3 reads CASSSPSGRGDTQYF. DNA of the CDR3: TGTGCCAGCAGTTCCCCTAGCGGGAGAGGAGATACGCAGTATTTT.

V usage is TRBV5-1 and J usage is TRBJ1-4, with D possibly TRBD1 on 5 matching bases. Trimming stripped 0 bases from V and 3 bases from J, with 15 bases between. The CDR3 length is 17 residues. In germline, CDR1 is SGHRS, CDR2 YFSETQ. The CDR3 nucleotides are TGCGCCAGCAGCTTGGGGGACTATTGGGAATCTAATGAAAAACTGTTTTTT. This gives the protein CASSLGDYWESNEKLFF.

The chain carries TRBV29-1 and TRBJ2-1; D unclear. Germline V lookup: CDR1 SQVTM, CDR2 ANQGSEA. The V end was cut by 6 bases, the J end by 10 bases, with 16 bases between. The CDR3 totals 12 residues. The CDR3 DNA follows: TGCAGCGTCAAACCTGGTGGTCACGAGCAGTTCTTC. This gives the protein CSVKPGGHEQFF.

The chain has TRBV11-2 and TRBJ1-1; D is ambiguous. Germline V CDR1 and CDR2: SGHAT, FQNNGV. The CDR3 contains 15 residues. With 1 base removed from V and 6 bases from J, the gap between germline ends came to 15 bases. The CDR3: CASSLGAGVLAEAFF. The CDR3 region has the DNA TGTGCCAGCAGCTTAGGCGCGGGAGTTCTGGCTGAAGCTTTCTTT.

V gene TRBV5-5 combines with J gene TRBJ1-5, with a possible D match to TRBD1 (5 bases). V was clipped by 0 bases and J by 16 bases, with 17 bases between them. The CDR3 is made up of 13 amino acids. The V gene's germline CDR1 is SGHKS and CDR2 YYEKEE (reference sequence). The DNA of the CDR3 is TGTGCCAGCAGCTTGGCACCCGGGGGAATTGATCATTTT. This encodes CASSLAPGGIDHF. The entire variable domain, with the rest obtained from reference TRBV5-5 and TRBJ1-5, is as follows: DAGVTQSPTHLIKTRGQQVTLRCSPISGHKSVSWYQQVLGQGPQFIFQYYEKEERGRGNFPDRFSARQFPNYSSELNVNALLLGDSALYLCASSLAPGGIDHFGDGTRLSIL.

The table lists this clone with a few counts. The chain combines TRBV2 with TRBJ2-2; D may be TRBD1 (6 bases). V was shortened by 7 bases and J by 4 bases, with 13 bases between the two germline ends. This CDR3 is built from 14 residues. Germline CDR1 is SNHLY and CDR2 is FYNNEI. The CDR3 bases are TGTGCCAGCACTAAAAGGGGGTCCACCGGGGAGCTGTTTTTT. It yields the protein CASTKRGSTGELFF. Full variable domain (outside the CDR3, taken from reference TRBV2 and TRBJ2-2): EPEVTQTPSHQVTQMGQEVILRCVPISNHLYFYWYRQILGQKVEFLVSFYNNEISEKSEIFDDQFSVERPDGSNFTLKIRSTKLEDSAMYFCASTKRGSTGELFFGEGSRLTVL.

This clone came up once. J is TRBJ2-3 and V is TRBV19, with D possibly TRBD1 on 6 matching bases. The germline gives CDR1 LNHDA, CDR2 SQIVND (reference sequence). V was cut by 5 bases and J by 2 bases, with 11 bases left in between. The CDR3 loop spans 14 amino acids. The CDR3 spells CASSGGPITDTQYF. CDR3 in DNA: TGTGCCAGTAGTGGGGGCCCCATCACAGATACGCAGTATTTT.

CDR3 region: CASSLSARPTGELFF. The CDR3 DNA reads TGTGCCAGCAGTTTATCAGCTCGACCGACCGGGGAGCTGTTTTTT. This chain links TRBV27 with TRBJ2-2; unclear D gene. The CDR3 sequence is 15 residues long. From germline, CDR1 is MNHEY and CDR2 SMNVEV (reference sequence). V was cut by 0 bases and J by 5 bases, with 10 bases left in between.

The genes are TRBV6-4 and TRBJ2-7; TRBD2 matches 8 bases. The CDR3 totals 15 residues. With 3 bases clipped from V and 4 bases from J, the junction kept 8 bases outside the gene matches. Germline V CDR1 and CDR2: MRHNA, SNTAGT. CDR3: CASSEGSGGPYEQYF. CDR3 nucleotides: TGTGCCAGCAGTGAGGGGTCGGGAGGGCCTTACGAGCAGTACTTC.

The chain joins TRBV6-1 to TRBJ2-1; no firm D call. Germline CDR1 MNHNS, CDR2 SASEGT. V lost 4 bases to trimming and J lost 4 bases, with 8 bases between them. This CDR3 is 13 amino acids long. As DNA, the CDR3 is TGTGCCAGCAGTGTACTGGTTTACAATGAGCAGTTCTTC. Translated: CASSVLVYNEQFF.

V gene TRBV5-4 combines with J gene TRBJ2-7; D perhaps matches TRBD2 (7 bases). Per germline, CDR1 SGHNT and CDR2 YYREEE (reference sequence). Trimming left V 3 bases short and J 6 bases short, with 16 bases between. The CDR3 totals 14 residues. CDR3 nucleotide sequence: TGTGCCAGCAGCTGGGCCGGGGGGCCCGTCGAGCAGTACTTC. Its translation: CASSWAGGPVEQYF.

The chain uses TRBV5-1 and TRBJ2-7, with D uncertain. Looked up from germline, CDR1 is SGHRS and CDR2 is YFSETQ. V shed 0 bases and J shed 2 bases, with 12 bases lying between them. CDR3 length equals 15 residues. The CDR3 region has the DNA TGCGCCAGCAGCTTGGGGTCTGCGGAAGCCTACGAGCAGTACTTC. It is translated as CASSLGSAEAYEQYF. The variable domain in full, with the rest retrieved from reference TRBV5-1 and TRBJ2-7, is KAGVTQTPRYLIKTRGQQVTLSCSPISGHRSVSWYQQTPGQGLQFLFEYFSETQRNKGNFPGRFSGRQFSNSRSEMNVSTLELGDSALYLCASSLGSAEAYEQYFGPGTRLTVT.

This rearrangement joins TRBV2 to TRBJ1-6; weak D call: TRBD1 (6 bases). In germline, CDR1 is SNHLY, CDR2 FYNNEI. The V end was cut by 6 bases, the J end by 11 bases, with 14 bases between. This CDR3 is built from 13 residues. The CDR3 DNA follows: TGTGCCAGCAGGCGTATAGGGGGACCACCCCTCCACTTT. Its translation is CASRRIGGPPLHF.

This clone appeared a few times. This rearrangement joins TRBV30 to TRBJ2-7, with D unclear. Germline-derived CDR1 and CDR2 are GTSNPN and SVGIG (reference sequence). Between the trimmed V and J ends, which lost 2 bases and 2 bases, there was a span of 7 bases. This CDR3 region has 12 residues. This CDR3 is CAWSLLTYEQYF. The CDR3 DNA reads as TGTGCCTGGAGTCTGCTTACCTACGAGCAGTACTTC.

This clone has just one count. V usage is TRBV2 and J usage is TRBJ2-1, with 8 positions matching TRBD2. This CDR3 has 15 amino acids. V was pared by 9 bases and J by 2 bases, with 9 bases of the junction left unmatched. Germline assignment: CDR1 SNHLY and CDR2 FYNNEI. The CDR3 reads CASSLTSGAYNEQFF. The CDR3 DNA reads as TGTGCCAGTAGCTTAACTAGCGGAGCCTACAATGAGCAGTTCTTC.

The chain combines TRBV27 with TRBJ2-7; 8 bases fit TRBD1. Germline V lookup: CDR1 MNHEY, CDR2 SMNVEV (reference sequence). This CDR3 has 15 residues. V dropped 5 bases and J dropped 1; count of bases not matched to a gene: 7. In DNA, the CDR3 is TGTGCCAGCAGTCCGGGGACAGGTCTTTCCTACGAGCAGTACTTC. It yields the protein CASSPGTGLSYEQYF.